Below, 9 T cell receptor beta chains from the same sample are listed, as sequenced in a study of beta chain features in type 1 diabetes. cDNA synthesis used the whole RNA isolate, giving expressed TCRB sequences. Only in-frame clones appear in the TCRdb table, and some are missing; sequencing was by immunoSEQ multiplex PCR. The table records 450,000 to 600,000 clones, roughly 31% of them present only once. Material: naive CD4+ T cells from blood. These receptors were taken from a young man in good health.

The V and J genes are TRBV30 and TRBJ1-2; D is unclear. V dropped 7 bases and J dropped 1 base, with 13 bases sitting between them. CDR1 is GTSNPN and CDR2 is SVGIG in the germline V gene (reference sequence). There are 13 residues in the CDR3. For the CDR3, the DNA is TGTGCCTCGCTAAAAGACAATAACTATGGCTACACCTTC. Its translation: CASLKDNNYGYTF.

The DNA of the CDR3 is TGCGCCAGCAGCCAGGACAGGGCCTTCGGAAAACTGTTTTTT. As protein: CASSQDRAFGKLFF. The chain is built from TRBV4-3 and TRBJ1-4; 8 positions agree with TRBD1. The germline V gene encodes CDR1 LGHNA and CDR2 YSLEER. There are 14 residues in the CDR3. V lost 3 bases to trimming and J lost 10 bases; unmatched junction nucleotides: 7.

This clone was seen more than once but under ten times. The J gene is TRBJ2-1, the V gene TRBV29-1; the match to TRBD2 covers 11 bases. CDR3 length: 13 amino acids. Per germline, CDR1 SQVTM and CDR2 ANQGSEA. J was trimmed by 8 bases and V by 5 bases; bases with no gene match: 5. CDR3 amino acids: CSVSPSGRYEQFF. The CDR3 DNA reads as TGCAGCGTTAGTCCTAGCGGGAGGTATGAGCAGTTCTTC.

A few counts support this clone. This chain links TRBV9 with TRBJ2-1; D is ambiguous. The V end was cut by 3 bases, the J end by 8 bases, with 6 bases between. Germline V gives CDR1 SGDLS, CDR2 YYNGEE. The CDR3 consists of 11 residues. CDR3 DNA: TGTGCCAGCAGCGGTCAAGATGAGCAGTTCTTC. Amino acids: CASSGQDEQFF.

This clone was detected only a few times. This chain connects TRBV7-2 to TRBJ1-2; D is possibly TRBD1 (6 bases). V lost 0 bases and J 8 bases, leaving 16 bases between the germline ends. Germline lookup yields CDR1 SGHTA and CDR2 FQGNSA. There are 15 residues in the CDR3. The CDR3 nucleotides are TGTGCCAGCAGCTTAGCTCGCAGGGGCGAGATGGGCTACACCTTC. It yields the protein CASSLARRGEMGYTF.

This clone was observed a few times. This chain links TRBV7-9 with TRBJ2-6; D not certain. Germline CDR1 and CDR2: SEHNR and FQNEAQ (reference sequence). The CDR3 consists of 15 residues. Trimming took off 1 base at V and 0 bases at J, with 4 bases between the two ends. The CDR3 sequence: CASSLVASGANVLTF. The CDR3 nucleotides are TGTGCCAGCAGCTTAGTAGCCTCTGGGGCCAACGTCCTGACTTTC.

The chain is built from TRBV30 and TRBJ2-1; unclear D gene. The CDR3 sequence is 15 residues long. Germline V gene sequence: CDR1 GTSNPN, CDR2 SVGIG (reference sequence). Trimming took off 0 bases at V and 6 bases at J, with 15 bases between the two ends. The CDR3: CAWSVGAAPGNEQFF. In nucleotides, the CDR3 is TGTGCCTGGAGTGTAGGAGCTGCACCTGGCAATGAGCAGTTCTTC.

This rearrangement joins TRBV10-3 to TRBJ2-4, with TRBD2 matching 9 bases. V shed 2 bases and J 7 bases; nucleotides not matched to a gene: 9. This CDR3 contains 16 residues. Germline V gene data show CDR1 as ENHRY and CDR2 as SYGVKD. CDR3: CAISEDSGRGQNIQYF. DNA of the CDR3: TGTGCCATCAGTGAGGATAGCGGGAGAGGACAGAACATTCAGTACTTC.

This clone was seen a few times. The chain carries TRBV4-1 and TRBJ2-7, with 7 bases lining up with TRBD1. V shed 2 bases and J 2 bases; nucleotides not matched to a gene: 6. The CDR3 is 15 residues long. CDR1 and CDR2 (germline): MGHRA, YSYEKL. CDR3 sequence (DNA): TGCGCCAGCAGCCAAAGGGACAGCTTTACCTACGAGCAGTACTTC. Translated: CASSQRDSFTYEQYF.